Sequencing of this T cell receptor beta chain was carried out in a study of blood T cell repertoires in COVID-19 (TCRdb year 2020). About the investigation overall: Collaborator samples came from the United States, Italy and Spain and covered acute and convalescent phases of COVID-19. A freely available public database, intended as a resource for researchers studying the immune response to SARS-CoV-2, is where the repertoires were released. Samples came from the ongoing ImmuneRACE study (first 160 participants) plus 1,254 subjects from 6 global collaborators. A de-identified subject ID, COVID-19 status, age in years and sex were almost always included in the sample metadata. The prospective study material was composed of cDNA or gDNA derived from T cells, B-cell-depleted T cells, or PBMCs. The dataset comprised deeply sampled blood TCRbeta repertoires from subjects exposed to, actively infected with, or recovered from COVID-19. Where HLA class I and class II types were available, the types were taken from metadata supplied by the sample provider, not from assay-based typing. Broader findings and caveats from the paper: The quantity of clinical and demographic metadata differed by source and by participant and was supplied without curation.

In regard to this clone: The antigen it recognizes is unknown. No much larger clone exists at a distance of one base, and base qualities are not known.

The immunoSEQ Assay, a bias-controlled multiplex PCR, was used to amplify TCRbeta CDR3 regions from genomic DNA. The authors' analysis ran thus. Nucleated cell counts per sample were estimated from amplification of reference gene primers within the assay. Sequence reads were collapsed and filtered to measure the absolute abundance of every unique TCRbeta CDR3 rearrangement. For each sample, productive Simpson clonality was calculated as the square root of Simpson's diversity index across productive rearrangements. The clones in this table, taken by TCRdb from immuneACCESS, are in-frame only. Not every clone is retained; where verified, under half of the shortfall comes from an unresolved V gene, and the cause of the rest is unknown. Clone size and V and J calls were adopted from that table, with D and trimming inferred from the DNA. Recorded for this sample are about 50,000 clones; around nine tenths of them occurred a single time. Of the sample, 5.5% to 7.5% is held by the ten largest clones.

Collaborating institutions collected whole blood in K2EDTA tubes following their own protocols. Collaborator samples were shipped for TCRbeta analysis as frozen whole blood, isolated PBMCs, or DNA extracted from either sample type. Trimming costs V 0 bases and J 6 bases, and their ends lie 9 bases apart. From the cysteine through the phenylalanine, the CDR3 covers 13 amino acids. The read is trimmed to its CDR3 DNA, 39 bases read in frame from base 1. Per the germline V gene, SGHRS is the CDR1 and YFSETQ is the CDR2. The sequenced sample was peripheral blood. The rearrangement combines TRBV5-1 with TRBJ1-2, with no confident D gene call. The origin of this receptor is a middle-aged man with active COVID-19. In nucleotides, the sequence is TGCGCCAGCAGCTTGGGAGGAGTTGATGGCTACACCTTC. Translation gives CASSLGGVDGYTF.